This T cell receptor beta chain originates from a study of cytomegalovirus exposure and HLA in healthy donors. Study-level information: It was reported in a later analysis that the same platform had been used for the 120 validation repertoires as for the 550 to 700 first-cohort repertoires.

V was cut by 0 bases and J by 8 bases, with 16 bases left in between. The CDR3 spans 16 residues. Looked up from germline, CDR1 is MGHRA and CDR2 is YSYEKL. The donors were members of the validation cohort, which comprised more than 90 subjects and was separate from the first cohort of around 700 subjects. Produced via immunoSEQ multiplex PCR; TCRdb's table is partial and in-frame only. The sample lists 110,000 to 150,000 clones, about 90% occurring once. The TCR originated in a woman aged 25 to 39 in good health and CMV-seropositive. Source material: PBMCs. The V call is TRBV4-1, the J call TRBJ1-4; D gene ambiguous. The CDR3 sequence: CASSQDLAGIEEKLFF. The CDR3 DNA is TGCGCCAGCAGCCAAGATCTGGCAGGAATCGAAGAAAAACTGTTTTTT.